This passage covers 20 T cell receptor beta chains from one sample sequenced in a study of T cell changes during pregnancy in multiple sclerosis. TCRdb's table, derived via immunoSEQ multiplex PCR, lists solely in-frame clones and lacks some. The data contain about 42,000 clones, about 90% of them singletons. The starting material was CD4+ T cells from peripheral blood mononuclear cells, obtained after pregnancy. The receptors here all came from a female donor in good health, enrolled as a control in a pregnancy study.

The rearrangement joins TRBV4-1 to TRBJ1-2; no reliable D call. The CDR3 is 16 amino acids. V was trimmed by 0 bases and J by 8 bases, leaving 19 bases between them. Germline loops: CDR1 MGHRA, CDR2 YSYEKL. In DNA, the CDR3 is TGCGCCAGCAGCCAAGATCCGAACTCGTATGGTCGCGGCTACACCTTC. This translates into CASSQDPNSYGRGYTF.

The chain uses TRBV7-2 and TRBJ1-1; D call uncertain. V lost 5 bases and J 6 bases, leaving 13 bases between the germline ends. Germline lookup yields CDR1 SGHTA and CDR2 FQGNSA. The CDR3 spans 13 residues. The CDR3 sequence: CASSPPNEAEAFF. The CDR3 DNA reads TGTGCCAGCAGCCCACCAAATGAGGCTGAAGCTTTCTTT.

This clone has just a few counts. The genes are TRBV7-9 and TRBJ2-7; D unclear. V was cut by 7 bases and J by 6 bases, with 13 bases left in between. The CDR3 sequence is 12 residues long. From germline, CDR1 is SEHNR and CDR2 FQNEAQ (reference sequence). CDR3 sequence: CASTGSHFEQYF. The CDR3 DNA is TGTGCCAGCACCGGGTCTCATTTCGAGCAGTACTTC.

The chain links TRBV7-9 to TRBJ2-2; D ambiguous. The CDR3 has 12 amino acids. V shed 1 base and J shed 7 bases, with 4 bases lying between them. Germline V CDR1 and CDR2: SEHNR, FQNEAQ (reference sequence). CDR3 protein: CASSLVSGELFF. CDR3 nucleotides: TGTGCCAGCAGCTTAGTCAGCGGGGAGCTGTTTTTT.

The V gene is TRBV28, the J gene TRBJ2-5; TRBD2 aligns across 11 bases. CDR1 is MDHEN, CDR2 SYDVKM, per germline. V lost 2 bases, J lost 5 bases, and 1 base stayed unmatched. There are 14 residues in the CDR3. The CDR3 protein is CASSLTSGGETQYF. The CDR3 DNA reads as TGTGCCAGCAGTTTAACTAGCGGGGGCGAGACCCAGTACTTC.

The chain's CDR3 is CASSRTSGTYNEQFF. The CDR3 nucleotides read TGTGCCAGCAGTCGGACTAGCGGAACCTACAATGAGCAGTTCTTC. V gene TRBV11-3 combines with J gene TRBJ2-1; 10 bases match TRBD2. The J segment lost 2 bases and the V segment lost 6 bases, leaving 4 bases of the junction unmatched. The CDR3 consists of 15 residues. Germline CDR1 reads SGHNT; CDR2 reads YENEEA.

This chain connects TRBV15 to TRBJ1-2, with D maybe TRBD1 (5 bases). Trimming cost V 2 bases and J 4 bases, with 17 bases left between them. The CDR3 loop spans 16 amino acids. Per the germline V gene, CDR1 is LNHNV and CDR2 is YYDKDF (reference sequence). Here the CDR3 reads CATSRPGAEGIYGYTF. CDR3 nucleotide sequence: TGTGCCACCAGCAGACCCGGGGCGGAGGGAATCTATGGCTACACCTTC.

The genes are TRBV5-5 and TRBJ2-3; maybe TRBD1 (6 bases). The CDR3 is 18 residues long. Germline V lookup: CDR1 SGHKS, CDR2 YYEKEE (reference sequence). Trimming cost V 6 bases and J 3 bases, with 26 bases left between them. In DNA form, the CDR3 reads TGTGCCAGCACCGCTTACGGTAGGGGACAAATGATAACAGATACGCAGTATTTT. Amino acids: CASTAYGRGQMITDTQYF.

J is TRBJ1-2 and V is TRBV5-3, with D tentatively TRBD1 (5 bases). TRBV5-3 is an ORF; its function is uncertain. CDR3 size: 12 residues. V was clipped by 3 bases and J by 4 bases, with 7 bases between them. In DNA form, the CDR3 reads TGTGCCAGAAGCTCAGGGATCTATGGCTACACCTTC. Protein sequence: CARSSGIYGYTF.

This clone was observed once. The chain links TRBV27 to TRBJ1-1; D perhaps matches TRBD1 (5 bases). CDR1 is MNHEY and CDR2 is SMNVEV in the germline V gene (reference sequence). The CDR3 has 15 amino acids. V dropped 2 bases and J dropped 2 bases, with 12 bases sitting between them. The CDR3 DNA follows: TGTGCCAGCAGTTTAGGTGCGGGGGGAAACACTGAAGCTTTCTTT. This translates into CASSLGAGGNTEAFF.

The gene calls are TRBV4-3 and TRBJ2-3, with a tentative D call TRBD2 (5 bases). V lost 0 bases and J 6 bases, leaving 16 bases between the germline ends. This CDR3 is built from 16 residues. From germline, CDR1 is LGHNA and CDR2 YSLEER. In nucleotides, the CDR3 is TGCGCCAGCAGCCAAGATAGCGAGCCCAGTCAGGATACGCAGTATTTT. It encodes CASSQDSEPSQDTQYF.

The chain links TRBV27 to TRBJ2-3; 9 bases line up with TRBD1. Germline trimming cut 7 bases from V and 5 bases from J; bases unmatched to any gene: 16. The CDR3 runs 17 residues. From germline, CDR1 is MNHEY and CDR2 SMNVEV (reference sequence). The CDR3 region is CASTPPDRGVSRDTQYF. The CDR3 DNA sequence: TGTGCCAGCACCCCCCCCGACAGGGGGGTGAGTAGAGATACGCAGTATTTT.

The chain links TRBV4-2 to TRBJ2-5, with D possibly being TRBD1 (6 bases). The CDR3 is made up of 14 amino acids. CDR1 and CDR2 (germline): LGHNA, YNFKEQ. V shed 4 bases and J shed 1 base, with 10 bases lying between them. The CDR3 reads CASSLGQTQETQYF. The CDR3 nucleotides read TGTGCCAGCAGCCTTGGACAGACCCAAGAGACCCAGTACTTC.

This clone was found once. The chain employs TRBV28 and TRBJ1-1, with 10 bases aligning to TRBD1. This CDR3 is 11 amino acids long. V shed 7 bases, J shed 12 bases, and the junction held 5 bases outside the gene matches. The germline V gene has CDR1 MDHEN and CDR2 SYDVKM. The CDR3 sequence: CASTGGQGTFF. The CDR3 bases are TGTGCCAGCACAGGGGGACAGGGGACTTTCTTT.

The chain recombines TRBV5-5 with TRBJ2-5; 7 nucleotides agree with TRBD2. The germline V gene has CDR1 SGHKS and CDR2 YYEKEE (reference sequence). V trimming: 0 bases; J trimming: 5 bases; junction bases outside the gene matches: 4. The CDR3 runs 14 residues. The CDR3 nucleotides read TGTGCCAGCAGCTTGGAACTAGCGCTGGAGACCCAGTACTTC. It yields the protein CASSLELALETQYF.

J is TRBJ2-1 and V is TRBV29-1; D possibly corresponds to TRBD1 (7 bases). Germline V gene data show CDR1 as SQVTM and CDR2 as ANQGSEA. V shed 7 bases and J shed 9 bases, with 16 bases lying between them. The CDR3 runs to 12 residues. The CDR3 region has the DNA TGCAGCGCCGGCGGGCAGGGGGGTGAGCAGTTCTTC. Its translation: CSAGGQGGEQFF.

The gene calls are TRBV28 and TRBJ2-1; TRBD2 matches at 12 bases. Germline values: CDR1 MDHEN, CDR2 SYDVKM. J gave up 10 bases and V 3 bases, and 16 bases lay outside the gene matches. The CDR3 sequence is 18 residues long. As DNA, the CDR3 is TGTGCCAGCAGTTTTTTCCTAGCGGGGGGGCAGTCTATGGGAGAGCAGTTCTTC. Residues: CASSFFLAGGQSMGEQFF.

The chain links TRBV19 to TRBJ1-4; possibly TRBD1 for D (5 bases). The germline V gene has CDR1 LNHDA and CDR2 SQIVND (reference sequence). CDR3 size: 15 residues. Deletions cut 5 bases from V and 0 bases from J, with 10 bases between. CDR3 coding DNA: TGTGCCAGTAGTCGGACCAGGGCAACTAATGAAAAACTGTTTTTT. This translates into CASSRTRATNEKLFF.

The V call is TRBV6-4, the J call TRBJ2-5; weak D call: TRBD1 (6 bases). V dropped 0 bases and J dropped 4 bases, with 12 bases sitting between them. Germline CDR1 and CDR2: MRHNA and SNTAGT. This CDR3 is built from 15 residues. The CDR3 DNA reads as TGTGCCAGCAGTGACTCCAGGGGAGCGAGAGAGACCCAGTACTTC. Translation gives CASSDSRGARETQYF.

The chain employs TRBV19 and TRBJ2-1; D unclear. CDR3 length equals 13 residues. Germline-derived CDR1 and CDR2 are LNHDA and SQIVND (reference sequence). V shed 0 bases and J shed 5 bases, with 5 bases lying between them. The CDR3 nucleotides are TGTGCCAGTAGTATAGATTTCGACAATGAGCAGTTCTTC. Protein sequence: CASSIDFDNEQFF.